What follows is one T cell receptor (beta chain) and its context. The antigen remains undetermined. Full-length variable regions came from constant-region reverse primers plus semi-nested Nested Universal Primer A PCR. TCRdb reprocessed the 5' RACE reads with MiXCR, giving one entry per CDR3 protein. Altogether 8,000 or so distinct CDR3 sequences are present, 36% being singletons, with the ten largest covering under 7.5%. In germline, CDR1 is MNHNS, CDR2 SASEGT. Trimming removed 7 bases from V and 0 bases from J, with 7 bases in between. The CDR3 extends over 13 amino acids. Regarding the study as a whole: Tumor Treg TCRs overlapped most with tumor naive CD4+ cells. The larger-cohort validation was restricted to a single TCR beta V-J rearrangement rather than whole repertoires.

Memory CD4+ cells were defined as CD4+CD45RO+CD25-. The sample consisted of tumor-infiltrating memory CD4+ T cells sorted from the breast tumor. This sample's subset: memory CD4+ T cells, CD4+CD45RO+CD25-. The chain recombines TRBV6-1 with TRBJ2-4; D unresolved. The sequence came from a female donor with breast cancer. The CDR3 DNA reads TGTGCCAGCACCGGCCTAGCCAAAAACATTCAGTACTTC. It codes for CASTGLAKNIQYF.